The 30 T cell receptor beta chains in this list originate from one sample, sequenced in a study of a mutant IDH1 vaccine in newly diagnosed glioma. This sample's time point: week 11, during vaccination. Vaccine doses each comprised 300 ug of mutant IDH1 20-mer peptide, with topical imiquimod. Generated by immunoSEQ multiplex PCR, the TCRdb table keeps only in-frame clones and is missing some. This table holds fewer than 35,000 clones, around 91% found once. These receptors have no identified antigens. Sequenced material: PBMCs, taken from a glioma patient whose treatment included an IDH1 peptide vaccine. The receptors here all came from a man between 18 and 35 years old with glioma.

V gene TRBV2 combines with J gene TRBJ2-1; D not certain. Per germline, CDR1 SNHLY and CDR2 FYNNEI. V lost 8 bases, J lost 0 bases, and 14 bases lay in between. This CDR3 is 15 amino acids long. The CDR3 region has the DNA TGTGCCAGCCTTTCCTCCCTCCACTCCTACAATGAGCAGTTCTTC. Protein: CASLSSLHSYNEQFF. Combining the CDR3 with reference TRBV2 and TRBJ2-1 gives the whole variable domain EPEVTQTPSHQVTQMGQEVILRCVPISNHLYFYWYRQILGQKVEFLVSFYNNEISEKSEIFDDQFSVERPDGSNFTLKIRSTKLEDSAMYFCASLSSLHSYNEQFFGPGTRLTVL.

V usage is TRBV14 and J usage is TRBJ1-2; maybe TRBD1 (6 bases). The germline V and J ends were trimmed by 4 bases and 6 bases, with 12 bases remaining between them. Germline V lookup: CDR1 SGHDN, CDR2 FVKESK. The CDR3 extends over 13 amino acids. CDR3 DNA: TGTGCCAGCAGCCCGCTACAGGGTCATGGCTACACCTTC. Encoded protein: CASSPLQGHGYTF.

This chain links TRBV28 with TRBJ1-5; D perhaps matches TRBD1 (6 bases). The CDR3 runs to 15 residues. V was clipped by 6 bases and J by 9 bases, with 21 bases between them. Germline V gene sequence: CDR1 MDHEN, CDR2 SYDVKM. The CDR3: CASRQQGVRIRPQHF. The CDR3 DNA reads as TGTGCCAGCAGACAACAGGGTGTCCGGATACGGCCCCAGCATTTT.

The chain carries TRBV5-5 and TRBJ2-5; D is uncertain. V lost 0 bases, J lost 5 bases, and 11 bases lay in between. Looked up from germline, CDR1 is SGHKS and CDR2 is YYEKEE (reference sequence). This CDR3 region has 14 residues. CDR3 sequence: CASSLVSGLETQYF. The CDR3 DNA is TGTGCCAGCAGCTTGGTTTCCGGGTTGGAGACCCAGTACTTC. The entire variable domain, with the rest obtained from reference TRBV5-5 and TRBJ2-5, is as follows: DAGVTQSPTHLIKTRGQQVTLRCSPISGHKSVSWYQQVLGQGPQFIFQYYEKEERGRGNFPDRFSARQFPNYSSELNVNALLLGDSALYLCASSLVSGLETQYFGPGTRLLVL.

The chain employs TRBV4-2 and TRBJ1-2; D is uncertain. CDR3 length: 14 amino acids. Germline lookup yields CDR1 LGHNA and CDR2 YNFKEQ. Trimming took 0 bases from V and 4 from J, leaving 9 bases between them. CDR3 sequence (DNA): TGTGCCAGCAGCCAAGATCGGGTCTCCTATGGCTACACCTTC. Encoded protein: CASSQDRVSYGYTF.

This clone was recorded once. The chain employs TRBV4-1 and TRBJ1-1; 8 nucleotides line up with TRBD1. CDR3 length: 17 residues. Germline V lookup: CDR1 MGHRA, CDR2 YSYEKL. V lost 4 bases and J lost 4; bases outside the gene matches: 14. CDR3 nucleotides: TGCGCCAGCAGCCCCATCGGACAGGGTGCGTGGGTCACTGAAGCTTTCTTT. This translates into CASSPIGQGAWVTEAFF.

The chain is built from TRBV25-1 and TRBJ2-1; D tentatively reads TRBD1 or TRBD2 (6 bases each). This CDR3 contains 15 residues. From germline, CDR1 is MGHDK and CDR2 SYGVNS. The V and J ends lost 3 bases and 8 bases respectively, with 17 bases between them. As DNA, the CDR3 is TGTGCCAGCAGTGAGGGGGGCACGGGAGTGGATGAGCAGTTCTTC. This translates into CASSEGGTGVDEQFF.

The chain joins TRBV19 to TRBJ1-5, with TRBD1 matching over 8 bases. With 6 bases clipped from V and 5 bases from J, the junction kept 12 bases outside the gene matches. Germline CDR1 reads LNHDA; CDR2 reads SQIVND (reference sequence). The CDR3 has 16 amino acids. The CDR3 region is CASSPRGRGRDQPQHF. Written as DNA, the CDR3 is TGTGCCAGTAGCCCCCGGGGCAGGGGGCGGGATCAGCCCCAGCATTTT.

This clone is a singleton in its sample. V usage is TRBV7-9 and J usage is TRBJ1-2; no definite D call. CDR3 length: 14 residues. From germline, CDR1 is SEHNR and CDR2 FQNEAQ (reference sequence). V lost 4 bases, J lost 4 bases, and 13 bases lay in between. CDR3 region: CASSSRAEFYGYTF. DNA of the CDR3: TGTGCCAGCAGCTCCAGAGCCGAGTTCTATGGCTACACCTTC.

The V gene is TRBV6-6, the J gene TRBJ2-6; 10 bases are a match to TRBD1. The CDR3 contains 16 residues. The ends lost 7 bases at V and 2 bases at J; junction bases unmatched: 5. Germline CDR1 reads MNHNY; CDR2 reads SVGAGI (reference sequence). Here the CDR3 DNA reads TGTGCCAGCACCCGACAGGGGGCTGCTGGGGCCAACGTCCTGACTTTC. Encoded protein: CASTRQGAAGANVLTF.

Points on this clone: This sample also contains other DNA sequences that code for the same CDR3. CDR3 nucleotides: TGCAGCGCCGGGACAGGGAACCTTTATGGCTACACCTTC. Translated, it gives CSAGTGNLYGYTF. This chain joins TRBV29-1 and TRBJ1-2; 9 positions agree with TRBD1. V shed 7 bases and J 5 bases; nucleotides not matched to a gene: 8. CDR1 and CDR2 (germline): SQVTM, ANQGSEA. This CDR3 region has 13 residues.

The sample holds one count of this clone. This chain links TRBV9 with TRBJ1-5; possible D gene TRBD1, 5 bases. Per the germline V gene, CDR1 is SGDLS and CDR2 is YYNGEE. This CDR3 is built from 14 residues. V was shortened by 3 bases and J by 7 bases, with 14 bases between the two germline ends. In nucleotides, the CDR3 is TGTGCCAGCAGCGGCGGGGGGGTGGGACAGCCCCAGCATTTT. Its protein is CASSGGGVGQPQHF.

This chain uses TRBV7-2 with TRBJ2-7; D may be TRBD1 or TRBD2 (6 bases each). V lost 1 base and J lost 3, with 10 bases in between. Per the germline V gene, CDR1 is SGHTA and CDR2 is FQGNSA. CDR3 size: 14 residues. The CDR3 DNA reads TGTGCCAGCAGCTTAGGGGGGGCGGTCTACGAGCAGTACTTC. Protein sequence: CASSLGGAVYEQYF.

The CDR3 reads CSVGRGSSYEQYF. CDR3 nucleotide sequence: TGCAGCGTCGGGAGGGGGTCCTCCTACGAGCAGTACTTC. This sequence joins TRBV29-1 and TRBJ2-7, with TRBD2 identical over 8 bases. With V trimmed by 6 bases and J by 0 bases, 4 bases remained unmatched. Germline V lookup: CDR1 SQVTM, CDR2 ANQGSEA. The CDR3 runs 13 residues.

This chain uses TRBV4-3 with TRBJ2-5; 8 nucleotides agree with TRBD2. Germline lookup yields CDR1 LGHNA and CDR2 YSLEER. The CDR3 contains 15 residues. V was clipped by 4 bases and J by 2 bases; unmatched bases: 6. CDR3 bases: TGCGCCAGCAGCCCGGGCGGGGGGCAACAAGAGACCCAGTACTTC. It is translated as CASSPGGGQQETQYF.

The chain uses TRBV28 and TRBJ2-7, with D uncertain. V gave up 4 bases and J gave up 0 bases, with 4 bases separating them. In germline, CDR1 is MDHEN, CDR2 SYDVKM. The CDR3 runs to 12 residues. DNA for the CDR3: TGTGCCAGCAGTTCCCGCTCCTACGAGCAGTACTTC. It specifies CASSSRSYEQYF.

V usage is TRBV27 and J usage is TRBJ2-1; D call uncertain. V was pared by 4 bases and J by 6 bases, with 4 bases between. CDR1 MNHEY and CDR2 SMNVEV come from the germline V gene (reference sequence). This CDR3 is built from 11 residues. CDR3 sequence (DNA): TGTGCCAGCAGTTATCTCAATGAGCAGTTCTTC. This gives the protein CASSYLNEQFF.

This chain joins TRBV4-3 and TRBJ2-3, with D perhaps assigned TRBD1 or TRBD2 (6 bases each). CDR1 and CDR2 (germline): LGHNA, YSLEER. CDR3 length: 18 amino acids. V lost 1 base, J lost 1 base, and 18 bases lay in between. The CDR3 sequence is CASSQGPVGGEGTDTQYF. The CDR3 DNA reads TGCGCCAGCAGCCAAGGGCCGGTCGGGGGCGAAGGCACAGATACGCAGTATTTT.

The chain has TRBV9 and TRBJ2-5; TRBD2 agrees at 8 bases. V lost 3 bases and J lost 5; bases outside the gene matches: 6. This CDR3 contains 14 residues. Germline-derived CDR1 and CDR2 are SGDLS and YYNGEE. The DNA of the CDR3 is TGTGCCAGCAGCGGCGGGGGGCCGGGGGAGACCCAGTACTTC. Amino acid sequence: CASSGGGPGETQYF. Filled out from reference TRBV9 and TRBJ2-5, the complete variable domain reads DSGVTQTPKHLITATGQRVTLRCSPRSGDLSVYWYQQSLDQGLQFLIQYYNGEERAKGNILERFSAQQFPDLHSELNLSSLELGDSALYFCASSGGGPGETQYFGPGTRLLVL.

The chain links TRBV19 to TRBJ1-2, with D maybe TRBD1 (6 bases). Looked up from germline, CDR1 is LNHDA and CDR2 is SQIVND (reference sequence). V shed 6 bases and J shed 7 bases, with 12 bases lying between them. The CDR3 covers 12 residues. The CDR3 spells CASSLGGSGYTF. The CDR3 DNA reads TGTGCCAGTAGCCTCGGGGGCTCTGGCTACACCTTC. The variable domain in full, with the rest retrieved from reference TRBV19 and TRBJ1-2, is DGGITQSPKYLFRKEGQNVTLSCEQNLNHDAMYWYRQDPGQGLRLIYYSQIVNDFQKGDIAEGYSVSREKKESFPLTVTSAQKNPTAFYLCASSLGGSGYTFGSGTRLTVV.

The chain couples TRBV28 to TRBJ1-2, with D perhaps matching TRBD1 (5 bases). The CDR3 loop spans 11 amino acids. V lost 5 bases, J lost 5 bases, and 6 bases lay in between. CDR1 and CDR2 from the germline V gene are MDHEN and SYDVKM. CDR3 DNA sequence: TGTGCCAGCAGTAAGGGGTATGGCTACACCTTC. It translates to CASSKGYGYTF.

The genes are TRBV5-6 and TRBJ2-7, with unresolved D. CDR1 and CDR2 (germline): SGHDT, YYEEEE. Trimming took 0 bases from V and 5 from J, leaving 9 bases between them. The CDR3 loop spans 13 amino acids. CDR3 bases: TGTGCCAGCAGCTTGGTTGTGGGGAACGAGCAGTACTTC. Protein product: CASSLVVGNEQYF.

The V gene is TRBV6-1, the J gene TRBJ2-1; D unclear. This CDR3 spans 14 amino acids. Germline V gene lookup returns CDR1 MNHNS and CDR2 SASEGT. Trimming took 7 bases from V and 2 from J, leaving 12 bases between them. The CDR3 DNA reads TGTGCCAGCACTCCTAGGAGCGCCTACAATGAGCAGTTCTTC. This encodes CASTPRSAYNEQFF.

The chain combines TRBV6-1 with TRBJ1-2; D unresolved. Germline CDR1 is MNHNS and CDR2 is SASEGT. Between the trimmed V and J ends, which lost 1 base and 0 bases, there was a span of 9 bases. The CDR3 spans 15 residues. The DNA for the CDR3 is TGTGCCAGCAGTGAAGAGGCAGCAGCTAACTATGGCTACACCTTC. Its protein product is CASSEEAAANYGYTF.

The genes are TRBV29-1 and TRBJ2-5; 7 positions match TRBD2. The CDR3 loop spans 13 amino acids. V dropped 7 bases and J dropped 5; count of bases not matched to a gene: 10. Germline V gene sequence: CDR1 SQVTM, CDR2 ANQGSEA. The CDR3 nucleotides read TGCAGCGGGATCAAAGGGGAGGGGGAGACCCAGTACTTC. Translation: CSGIKGEGETQYF.

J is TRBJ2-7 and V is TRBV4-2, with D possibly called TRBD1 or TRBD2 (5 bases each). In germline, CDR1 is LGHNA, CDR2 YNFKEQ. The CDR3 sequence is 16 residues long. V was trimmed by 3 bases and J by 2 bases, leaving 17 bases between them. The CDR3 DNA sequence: TGTGCCAGCAGCCAGGTGGACGGGACCGCAACCTACGAGCAGTACTTC. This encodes CASSQVDGTATYEQYF.

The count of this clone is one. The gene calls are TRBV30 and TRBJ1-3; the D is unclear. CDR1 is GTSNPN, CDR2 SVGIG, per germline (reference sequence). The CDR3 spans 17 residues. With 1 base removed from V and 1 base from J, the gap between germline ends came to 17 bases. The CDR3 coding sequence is TGTGCCTGGAGTGGCGCAGGTTCGAGCGCATCTGGAAACACCATATATTTT. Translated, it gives CAWSGAGSSASGNTIYF.

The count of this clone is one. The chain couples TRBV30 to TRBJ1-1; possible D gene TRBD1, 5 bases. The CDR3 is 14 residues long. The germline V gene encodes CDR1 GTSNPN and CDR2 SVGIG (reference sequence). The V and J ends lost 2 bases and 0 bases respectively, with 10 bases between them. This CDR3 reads CAWSRGGVNTEAFF. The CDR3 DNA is TGTGCCTGGAGTCGTGGGGGGGTGAACACTGAAGCTTTCTTT.

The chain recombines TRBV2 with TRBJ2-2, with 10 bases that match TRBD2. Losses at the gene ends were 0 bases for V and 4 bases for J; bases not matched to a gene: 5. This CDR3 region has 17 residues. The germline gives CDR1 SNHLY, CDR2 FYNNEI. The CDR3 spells CASSEAGLAIGTGELFF. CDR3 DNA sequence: TGTGCCAGCAGTGAAGCGGGACTAGCGATCGGCACCGGGGAGCTGTTTTTT.

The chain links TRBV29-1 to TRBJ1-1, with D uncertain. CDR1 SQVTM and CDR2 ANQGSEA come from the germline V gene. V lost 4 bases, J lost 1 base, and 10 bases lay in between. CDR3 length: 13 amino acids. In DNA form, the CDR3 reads TGCAGCGTTGTCCACAGCCAGAACACTGAAGCTTTCTTT. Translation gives CSVVHSQNTEAFF.